This TCR beta chain was identified during a study of metastatic and nonmetastatic thyroid tumors. Across the study: Across peripheral blood and tumor or nodule tissue samples taken from malignant and benign thyroid patients, the repertoires were compared with one another.

This CDR3 comprises 15 residues. Trimming took off 6 bases at V and 7 bases at J, with 20 bases between the two ends. The germline V gene encodes CDR1 MNHEY and CDR2 SMNVEV (reference sequence). Study results and caveats: The reported finding was significantly higher TCR beta diversity in malignant thyroid tumors relative to benign nodules, in blood and tumor.

By share, this clone counts as medium-sized. Its target is not known. TCRdb reprocessed the PCR reads using MiXCR. The sample includes 5,500 to 7,000 clones, 3% to 3.5% seen only once; the top ten take 15% to 20%. No patient received treatment before thyroid surgery. What was sequenced was tumor tissue. This rearrangement joins TRBV27 to TRBJ2-3; D might be TRBD1 (8 bases). The sequence was obtained from a female donor with papillary thyroid cancer or a benign thyroid nodule (not recorded which). Some clones in this sample may be carry-over from other donors' samples. CDR3 DNA: TGTGCCAGCAGGGTCGGACAGGGAGGGATTAATACGCAGTATTTT. As protein: CASRVGQGGINTQYF.